What follows are 10 T cell receptor beta chains derived from one specimen sequenced in a study of OX40 agonist ivuxolimab in advanced cancers. The library was prepared using the immunoSEQ multiplex PCR assay. Entries here come from immuneACCESS through TCRdb and include only in-frame sequences with V and J called. Some clones fail to appear in such tables; in the studies checked, an unresolved V gene covers under half of the shortfall, and the cause of the remainder is unknown. This sample comprises more than 65,000 clones, over 65% of them detected only once. 5% to 6.5% of the sample is held by the ten biggest clonotypes. The sequences come from CD4+ or CD8+ T cells sorted from blood, collected in a trial of the OX40 agonist ivuxolimab. These TCRs come from an adult with an advanced solid tumor such as melanoma, head and neck, liver or kidney cancer.

This sequence joins TRBV30 and TRBJ2-7, with a tentative D call TRBD1 (5 bases). Trimming stripped 1 base from V and 7 bases from J, with 20 bases between. This CDR3 spans 15 amino acids. The germline CDR1 and CDR2 sequences are GTSNPN and SVGIG (reference sequence). CDR3 nucleotide sequence: TGTGCCTGGAGTGCCCGTCCAGGGATTCTAGGGGAGCAGTACTTC. As protein: CAWSARPGILGEQYF.

This chain joins TRBV6-6 and TRBJ1-1; D ambiguous. This CDR3 contains 13 residues. The V end lost 6 bases, the J end lost 1 base, and 9 bases lay between the germline ends. Germline CDR1 is MNHNY and CDR2 is SVGAGI (reference sequence). The CDR3 spells CASRNAGNTEAFF. The DNA of the CDR3 is TGTGCCAGCAGAAATGCAGGGAACACTGAAGCTTTCTTT.

The V call is TRBV6-5, the J call TRBJ1-2; D not certain. Germline V lookup: CDR1 MNHEY, CDR2 SVGAGI. The CDR3 contains 11 residues. The V and J ends lost 5 bases and 5 bases respectively, with 6 bases between them. CDR3 nucleotides: TGTGCCAGCAGTGACGTTTATGGCTACACCTTC. Translating gives CASSDVYGYTF.

Only a few counts were recorded for this clone. The rearrangement links TRBV28 to TRBJ2-7; no definite D call. The CDR3 totals 12 residues. Germline values: CDR1 MDHEN, CDR2 SYDVKM. V lost 8 bases to trimming and J lost 3 bases, with 11 bases between them. For the CDR3, the DNA is TGTGCCAGCGCACTGGAAAGCTACGAGCAGTACTTC. Residues: CASALESYEQYF.

This chain links TRBV4-3 with TRBJ2-7; TRBD2 agrees at 7 bases. This CDR3 has 15 amino acids. J was trimmed by 4 bases and V by 0 bases; bases with no gene match: 6. Germline V gene sequence: CDR1 LGHNA, CDR2 YSLEER. The CDR3 loop is CASSQDLPGGYEQYF. Here the CDR3 DNA reads TGCGCCAGCAGCCAAGATCTACCCGGGGGGTACGAGCAGTACTTC.

The chain uses TRBV18 and TRBJ2-3; unclear D gene. The ends were cut back, 1 base at V and 2 bases at J, with 7 bases in the middle. Germline V gene data show CDR1 as KGHSH and CDR2 as LQKENI. The CDR3 runs 14 residues. DNA for the CDR3: TGTGCCAGCTCACCACGTCCTATCACAGATACGCAGTATTTT. It encodes CASSPRPITDTQYF. The variable domain in full, completed from reference TRBV18 and TRBJ2-3, reads NAGVMQNPRHLVRRRGQEARLRCSPMKGHSHVYWYRQLPEEGLKFMVYLQKENIIDESGMPKERFSAEFPKEGPSILRIQQVVRGDSAAYFCASSPRPITDTQYFGPGTRLTVL.

The table lists this clone with a count of one. The rearrangement links TRBV5-8 to TRBJ1-1, with D possibly being TRBD1 (5 bases). Germline V lookup: CDR1 SGHTS, CDR2 YDEGEE. Trimming shortened V by 4 bases and J by 1 base, and 8 bases separated the two germline ends. The CDR3 has 13 residues. CDR3 region: CASSLTGNTEAFF. In DNA form, the CDR3 reads TGTGCCAGCAGCCTAACAGGGAACACTGAAGCTTTCTTT.

The chain uses TRBV9 and TRBJ2-7; D is unresolved. The germline V gene has CDR1 SGDLS and CDR2 YYNGEE. The CDR3 has 11 amino acids. V was cut by 10 bases and J by 5 bases, with 13 bases left in between. The CDR3 DNA sequence: TGTGCCTTCAGACGGCCCCACGAGCAGTACTTC. Its protein product is CAFRRPHEQYF.

The chain joins TRBV4-2 to TRBJ1-1; 9 positions agree with TRBD1. This CDR3 has 17 residues. The V and J ends lost 2 bases and 5 bases, in that order; junction bases with no gene match: 12. CDR1 and CDR2 from the germline V gene are LGHNA and YNFKEQ. The CDR3: CASSQHSSGTGKTEAFF. CDR3 nucleotide sequence: TGTGCCAGCAGCCAACATAGCTCCGGGACAGGGAAGACTGAAGCTTTCTTT.

The chain has TRBV6-5 and TRBJ1-6; D is unclear. The CDR3 is 15 residues long. Germline CDR1 reads MNHEY; CDR2 reads SVGAGI. V dropped 4 bases and J dropped 10 bases, with 17 bases sitting between them. CDR3 sequence: CASSWGGRGGSPLHF. The CDR3 DNA sequence: TGTGCCAGCAGTTGGGGTGGACGGGGAGGATCACCCCTCCACTTT.